This T cell receptor beta chain comes out of a study of T-cell reconstitution after alpha-beta-depleted transplantation in children. This clonotype was counted between two and nine times. V shed 4 bases and J shed 8 bases, with 21 bases lying between them. The length of the CDR3 is 15 residues. Germline CDR1 is SGDLS and CDR2 is YYNGEE. For TCRbeta, the library was prepared with unique molecular identifiers. TCRdb reanalysed the PCR reads using MiXCR and keeps one entry per CDR3 protein. The data hold some 500,000 distinct CDR3 sequences, with about 17% observed a single time. V is TRBV9 and J is TRBJ1-2, with unresolved D. This clonotype was obtained from a human donor who donated a stem cell graft to a child with acute lymphoblastic leukemia. Material: PBMCs from the stem cell graft donor, obtained from the stem cell graft. This CDR3 is CASSNFLPGPNGYTF. CDR3 in DNA: TGTGCCAGCAGCAATTTTCTACCGGGCCCCAACGGCTACACCTTC.